The 18 T cell receptor beta chains in this list originate from one sample, sequenced in a study of molecular identifiers for immune sequencing clone quantification. Each CDR3 protein gets one entry after TCRdb re-called the PCR reads with MiXCR. This sample yields over 300,000 distinct CDR3 sequences, of which 24% are seen a single time; around 0.76% belongs to the top ten. The sample consisted of naive CD8+ T cells from blood, with Jurkat cell RNA spiked in. The subset was: FACS-sorted CD8+CD4-CCR7+CD45RA+ naive T cells. Source of these receptors: a human donor in good health. Some libraries in this study had Jurkat cell RNA spiked in.

The CDR3 here is CASSLGENTDTQYF. The DNA of the CDR3 is TGTGCCAGTAGTCTCGGCGAAAACACAGATACGCAGTATTTT. The rearrangement links TRBV19 to TRBJ2-3; the D is unclear. The CDR3 consists of 14 residues. With 5 bases removed from V and 2 bases from J, the gap between germline ends came to 11 bases. Germline V lookup: CDR1 LNHDA, CDR2 SQIVND (reference sequence).

This clonotype was counted at least ten times. This chain links TRBV2 with TRBJ2-3; 8 nucleotides line up with TRBD2. The CDR3 totals 17 residues. Trimming cost V 0 bases and J 4 bases; bases outside gene matches: 9. Germline CDR1 and CDR2: SNHLY and FYNNEI. CDR3 bases: TGTGCCAGCAGTGAAGCGCTTGACGGGGGGGACCCAGATACGCAGTATTTT. Amino acids: CASSEALDGGDPDTQYF.

This clonotype has a count of ten or more. This chain links TRBV2 with TRBJ2-5; 9 positions match TRBD2. V trimming: 5 bases; J trimming: 3 bases; junction bases outside the gene matches: 4. Germline CDR1 SNHLY, CDR2 FYNNEI. The CDR3 is 14 amino acids. The CDR3 DNA reads as TGTGCCAGCAGTTGGTTAGCGGGAGAAGAGACCCAGTACTTC. Amino acids: CASSWLAGEETQYF.

This clonotype was picked up a small number of times. The chain combines TRBV30 with TRBJ2-3; no definite D call. Germline values: CDR1 GTSNPN, CDR2 SVGIG (reference sequence). V was shortened by 0 bases and J by 4 bases, with 5 bases between the two germline ends. The length of the CDR3 is 12 residues. CDR3 bases: TGTGCCTGGAGTGTAAATCCAGATACGCAGTATTTT. This sequence encodes CAWSVNPDTQYF.

To note about this clonotype: At one boundary the junction diverges from the germline segment, which might be a read error. This sequence joins TRBV20-1 and TRBJ2-3; D ambiguous. The CDR3 is made up of 15 amino acids. CDR1 is DFQATT and CDR2 is SNEGSKA in the germline V gene (reference sequence). This CDR3 reads CIARDLGDNTDTQYF. The DNA of the CDR3 is TGCATTGCTAGAGATTTGGGCGATAACACAGATACGCAGTATTTT.

The gene calls are TRBV5-3 and TRBJ2-3, with a weak D call TRBD2 (6 bases). TRBV5-3 is filed as an ORF, its function uncertain. The V end lost 8 bases, the J end lost 0 bases, and 16 bases lay between the germline ends. This CDR3 is 15 amino acids long. This CDR3 reads CASGWGLQSTDTQYF. The CDR3 region has the DNA TGTGCCAGCGGCTGGGGACTCCAGAGCACAGATACGCAGTATTTT.

To note about this clonotype: This may come from a read error, since a much larger clone is one base off. The conserved final phenylalanine or tryptophan is absent from the CDR3, which likely points to a read error. The chain recombines TRBV6-2 or TRBV6-3 with TRBJ2-5; D is unresolved. The V gene's germline CDR1 is MNHEY and CDR2 SVGEGT. The CDR3 consists of 11 residues. The V end was cut by 5 bases, the J end by 9 bases, with 10 bases between. The CDR3 sequence: CASSEDGSQYI. Written as DNA, the CDR3 is TGTGCCAGCAGTGAAGACGGCTCCCAGTACATC.

This clonotype was seen ten or more times. The J gene is TRBJ2-7, the V gene TRBV6-6; 8 nucleotides line up with TRBD1. The CDR3 loop spans 15 amino acids. Trimming took 5 bases from V and 2 from J; bases not matched to a gene: 8. CDR1 and CDR2 (germline): MNHNY, SVGAGI (reference sequence). CDR3 sequence (DNA): TGTGCCAGCAGTACGGACAGGGAGTTCCCCTACGAGCAGTACTTC. Translated: CASSTDREFPYEQYF.

The table lists this clonotype with a count of one. The chain combines TRBV11-1 with TRBJ1-1, with D unclear. This CDR3 has 13 residues. The germline V and J ends were trimmed by 7 bases and 1 base, with 10 bases remaining between them. Germline CDR1 SGHAT, CDR2 FQDESV (reference sequence). The CDR3 protein is CASTFPENTEAFF. CDR3 DNA sequence: TGTGCCAGCACCTTCCCGGAGAACACTGAAGCTTTCTTT. Supplemented by reference TRBV11-1 and TRBJ1-1, the full variable domain reads EAEVAQSPRYKITEKSQAVAFWCDPISGHATLYWYRQILGQGPELLVQFQDESVVDDSQLPKDRFSAERLKGVDSTLKIQPAELGDSAMYLCASTFPENTEAFFGQGTRLTVV.

The chain couples TRBV9 to TRBJ1-4; D is unclear. This CDR3 is 14 amino acids long. Deletions cut 0 bases from V and 4 bases from J, with 7 bases between. CDR1 is SGDLS and CDR2 is YYNGEE in the germline V gene. CDR3: CASSVDKNNEKLFF. CDR3 DNA: TGTGCCAGCAGCGTAGATAAAAATAATGAAAAACTGTTTTTT.

This chain uses TRBV19 with TRBJ1-1; 7 nucleotides agree with TRBD1. CDR1 and CDR2 (germline): LNHDA, SQIVND (reference sequence). With V trimmed by 6 bases and J by 1 base, 8 bases remained unmatched. The CDR3 has 15 residues. CDR3 DNA sequence: TGTGCCAGTAGCGCCCTCGGGACAGCGAACACTGAAGCTTTCTTT. Its protein product is CASSALGTANTEAFF. The full variable domain, in which reference TRBV19 and TRBJ1-1 provide the parts outside the CDR3, is DGGITQSPKYLFRKEGQNVTLSCEQNLNHDAMYWYRQDPGQGLRLIYYSQIVNDFQKGDIAEGYSVSREKKESFPLTVTSAQKNPTAFYLCASSALGTANTEAFFGQGTRLTVV.

This clonotype was observed at least ten times. The CDR3 coding sequence is TGTGCCAGCAGCCCCAACAGGGGTGGGGGAAACACTGAAGCTTTCTTT. Its translation: CASSPNRGGGNTEAFF. The V call is TRBV7-6, the J call TRBJ1-1; 7 bases match TRBD1. V was pared by 5 bases and J by 2 bases, with 11 bases of the junction left unmatched. This CDR3 contains 16 residues. CDR1 and CDR2 (germline): SGHVS, FNYEAQ.

Turning to this clonotype: A read error is possible here, since a much larger clone lies one base away. It is likely a read error, because the conserved phenylalanine at the end of the CDR3 is missing. This chain links TRBV7-9 with TRBJ2-7; TRBD1 aligns across 7 bases. The CDR3 runs 14 residues. Unmatched junction bases numbered 8, after V lost 5 bases and J lost 4 bases. Germline CDR1 is SEHNR and CDR2 is FQNEAQ (reference sequence). The CDR3 spells CASSPVTGWYEQYS. The CDR3, as DNA: TGTGCCAGCAGCCCCGTGACAGGGTGGTACGAGCAGTACTCC.

The rearrangement joins TRBV12-3 or TRBV12-4 to TRBJ2-4; TRBD1 agrees at 7 bases. This CDR3 has 14 amino acids. With 6 bases clipped from V and 3 bases from J, the junction kept 5 bases outside the gene matches. This CDR3 reads CASRSGQDKNIQYF. DNA of the CDR3: TGTGCCAGCAGGAGCGGACAGGACAAAAACATTCAGTACTTC.

Points on this clonotype: Its ends do not fully match the called genes, so a read error is possible. This chain connects TRBV29-1 to TRBJ1-1; TRBD1 matches at 8 bases. The CDR3 is made up of 13 amino acids. Germline V gene data show CDR1 as SQVTM and CDR2 as ANQGSEA. The CDR3 region is CSTIGQGFTEALF. As DNA, the CDR3 is TGCAGCACAATAGGACAGGGTTTCACTGAAGCTCTCTTT.

Many counts were recorded for this clonotype. This sequence joins TRBV30 and TRBJ1-2, with D possibly matching TRBD1 (5 bases). CDR1 and CDR2 from the germline V gene are GTSNPN and SVGIG (reference sequence). The CDR3 is 13 residues long. Trimming shortened V by 1 base and J by 4 bases, and 10 bases separated the two germline ends. The DNA of the CDR3 is TGTGCCTGGAGTGAGGGGTTCGGCTATGGCTACACCTTC. Translated, it gives CAWSEGFGYGYTF.

A few counts support this clonotype. A much larger clone is a single base away; this may be a read error. The V and J genes are TRBV6-2 or TRBV6-3 and TRBJ2-3, with 10 positions matching TRBD2. Germline V lookup: CDR1 MNHEY, CDR2 SVGEGT. V shed 4 bases and J 3 bases; nucleotides not matched to a gene: 1. This CDR3 spans 14 amino acids. The CDR3 loop is CASSFSGRTDTQYF. The DNA for the CDR3 is TGTGCCAGCAGTTTTAGCGGGAGGACAGATACGCAGTATTTT.

On this clonotype: A much larger clonotype is one base distant, so this may be a read error. The chain uses TRBV29-1 and TRBJ2-3; D may be TRBD1 (5 bases). Germline-derived CDR1 and CDR2 are SQVTM and ANQGSEA. V was cut by 8 bases and J by 0 bases, with 15 bases left in between. This CDR3 comprises 14 residues. The CDR3 loop reads CSIDSEASTDTQYF. CDR3 in DNA: TGCAGCATAGACAGTGAAGCTAGCACAGATACGCAGTATTTT.